These 25 T cell receptor beta chains came from one sample sequenced in a study of breast tumors, draining lymph nodes, adjacent tissues. TCRdb re-called the multiplex PCR reads through MiXCR, storing one row per CDR3 protein. The sample lists about 13,000 distinct CDR3 sequences; approximately 50% were seen once. The sample comprised tumor-adjacent breast tissue. Source of these receptors: a female donor with breast cancer. Some clones in this sample may be carry-over from other donors' samples.

This clonotype is medium-sized by share. This rearrangement joins TRBV12-3 or TRBV12-4 to TRBJ1-6; 7 positions agree with TRBD1. The trim removed 8 bases at V and 3 bases at J, leaving 4 bases unmatched. CDR3 size: 14 residues. DNA of the CDR3: TGTGCCAGCCAAGGGACAGTCTATAATTCACCCCTCCACTTT. Translated, it gives CASQGTVYNSPLHF.

This chain links TRBV7-9 with TRBJ2-7; D is perhaps TRBD1 (7 bases). The V gene's germline CDR1 is SEHNR and CDR2 FQNEAQ (reference sequence). This CDR3 is 16 amino acids long. V shed 5 bases and J shed 2 bases, with 19 bases lying between them. CDR3 DNA: TGTGCCAGCAGCCTAGGGGGGACAGCGGCCCCCTACGAGCAGTACGTC. Its translation: CASSLGGTAAPYEQYV.

By proportion, this clonotype is medium-sized (0.01 to 0.1%). The rearrangement links TRBV7-8 to TRBJ2-6; D remains unclear. Trimming removed 0 bases from V and 4 bases from J, with 7 bases in between. The germline gives CDR1 SGHVS, CDR2 FQNEAQ. The CDR3 loop spans 15 amino acids. CDR3 nucleotide sequence: TGTGCCAGCAGCTTAGCGGGAACAGGGGCCAACGTCCTGACTTTC. It translates to CASSLAGTGANVLTF.

This chain connects TRBV5-4 to TRBJ2-7; 9 bases are shared with TRBD1. J gave up 6 bases and V 4 bases, and 8 bases lay outside the gene matches. Germline CDR1 reads SGHNT; CDR2 reads YYREEE (reference sequence). The CDR3 is made up of 14 amino acids. CDR3 in DNA: TGTGCCAGCAGCCCATGGGACAGGGAGCTCGAGCAGTACTTC. It encodes CASSPWDRELEQYF. Full variable domain (outside the CDR3, taken from reference TRBV5-4 and TRBJ2-7): ETGVTQSPTHLIKTRGQQVTLRCSSQSGHNTVSWYQQALGQGPQFIFQYYREEENGRGNFPPRFSGLQFPNYSSELNVNALELDDSALYLCASSPWDRELEQYFGPGTRLTVT.

The chain recombines TRBV5-1 with TRBJ2-7, with D possibly TRBD2 on 6 matching bases. CDR3 length: 14 residues. V shed 0 bases and J shed 3 bases, with 10 bases lying between them. CDR1 SGHRS and CDR2 YFSETQ come from the germline V gene. The CDR3 reads CASSLGGVGYEQYF. The CDR3 nucleotides read TGCGCCAGCAGCTTGGGGGGGGTCGGCTACGAGCAGTACTTC.

Within the sample, this clonotype is medium-sized. The V and J genes are TRBV20-1 and TRBJ2-1; TRBD2 agrees at 8 bases. Germline CDR1 DFQATT, CDR2 SNEGSKA (reference sequence). The CDR3 is 15 amino acids. The ends lost 3 bases at V and 4 bases at J; junction bases unmatched: 8. For the CDR3, the DNA is TGCAGTGCTAGGTCCGGGACTAGTGTTTACAATGAGCAGTTCTTC. It codes for CSARSGTSVYNEQFF.

The CDR3 nucleotides read TGCGCCAGCAGCCAAGAGGCGGGAGCTGGAAACACCATATATTTT. Translated, it gives CASSQEAGAGNTIYF. The rearrangement joins TRBV4-3 to TRBJ1-3; D is undetermined. CDR3 length: 15 amino acids. From germline, CDR1 is LGHNA and CDR2 YSLEER. Deletions cut 0 bases from V and 2 bases from J, with 8 bases between.

Remarks on this clonotype: No conserved phenylalanine or tryptophan ends this CDR3, so it is likely a read error. It is unclear where the CDR3 begins or ends on the DNA, so no DNA is shown, and the CDR3 is as TCRdb lists it. Here the CDR3 reads CASSQGRGGTQHL. The chain carries TRBV3-1 and TRBJ2-5; the table's D gene call, TRBD1, was not cross checked with the DNA. The CDR3 totals 13 residues, both ends included. Germline values: CDR1 LGHDT, CDR2 YNNKEL (reference sequence).

This clonotype was counted ten times or more. The rearrangement uses TRBV10-3 and TRBJ2-5; TRBD2 aligns across 9 bases. V lost 11 bases, J lost 5 bases, and 12 bases stayed unmatched. The CDR3 is made up of 14 amino acids. Germline V gene sequence: CDR1 ENHRY, CDR2 SYGVKD. For the CDR3, the DNA is TGTGCCGCCTCCGGGACTAGCTTTGGGGAGACCCAGTACTTC. Protein: CAASGTSFGETQYF.

V is TRBV20-1 and J is TRBJ2-1; 9 nucleotides line up with TRBD2. CDR1 is DFQATT, CDR2 SNEGSKA, per germline (reference sequence). The CDR3 spans 14 residues. Trimming removed 5 bases from V and 6 bases from J; junction bases left unmatched: 8. The DNA of the CDR3 is TGCAGTGCTCCACTAAGCGGGAGGCCCAATGAGCAGTTCTTC. Amino acid sequence: CSAPLSGRPNEQFF.

The gene calls are TRBV19 and TRBJ2-1; 13 bases match TRBD2. The CDR3 spans 15 residues. V dropped 3 bases and J dropped 5; count of bases not matched to a gene: 1. CDR1 is LNHDA and CDR2 is SQIVND in the germline V gene (reference sequence). DNA of the CDR3: TGTGCCAGTAGTATTGGACTAGCGGGAGACAATGAGCAGTTCTTC. Its protein product is CASSIGLAGDNEQFF. The variable domain in full, completed from reference TRBV19 and TRBJ2-1, reads DGGITQSPKYLFRKEGQNVTLSCEQNLNHDAMYWYRQDPGQGLRLIYYSQIVNDFQKGDIAEGYSVSREKKESFPLTVTSAQKNPTAFYLCASSIGLAGDNEQFFGPGTRLTVL.

In the case of this clonotype: A junction boundary mismatches the germline segment, possibly from a read error. The chain combines TRBV7-3 with TRBJ2-2; 11 nucleotides match TRBD2. Germline lookup yields CDR1 SGHTA and CDR2 FQGTGA. This CDR3 has 18 residues. CDR3 sequence: CTSSSVSIAGGPTGELFF. The CDR3 DNA reads TGTACCAGCAGCTCCGTTAGTATAGCGGGAGGGCCGACCGGGGAGCTGTTTTTT.

The chain is built from TRBV11-3 and TRBJ2-1; D gene ambiguous. The ends were cut back, 3 bases at V and 0 bases at J, with 15 bases in the middle. Germline assignment: CDR1 SGHNT and CDR2 YENEEA. This CDR3 region has 17 residues. CDR3 region: CASSFWLVLSSYNEQFF. In DNA, the CDR3 is TGTGCCAGCAGCTTTTGGCTAGTCCTGAGCTCCTACAATGAGCAGTTCTTC. Filled out from reference TRBV11-3 and TRBJ2-1, the complete variable domain reads EAGVVQSPRYKIIEKKQPVAFWCNPISGHNTLYWYLQNLGQGPELLIRYENEEAVDDSQLPKDRFSAERLKGVDSTLKIQPAELGDSAVYLCASSFWLVLSSYNEQFFGPGTRLTVL.

The J gene is TRBJ2-3, the V gene TRBV6-6; 8 positions agree with TRBD2. Germline trimming cut 6 bases from V and 7 bases from J; bases unmatched to any gene: 12. Germline V gives CDR1 MNHNY, CDR2 SVGAGI (reference sequence). The CDR3 is 15 residues long. The CDR3 DNA sequence: TGTGCCAGCAGCCCTTCGGCCGGGGGGGATAATACGCAGTATTTT. It encodes CASSPSAGGDNTQYF.

The CDR3, as DNA: TGCGCCAGCAGCCAACCCAACAGGAACACTGAAGCTTTCTTT. Residues: CASSQPNRNTEAFF. The chain uses TRBV4-1 and TRBJ1-1; D not certain. Germline V CDR1 and CDR2: MGHRA, YSYEKL. V lost 2 bases to trimming and J lost 1 base, with 8 bases between them. The CDR3 has 14 residues.

The sample holds one count of this clonotype. The chain uses TRBV12-5 and TRBJ2-1; TRBD2 agrees at 10 bases. The V segment lost 5 bases and the J segment 7 bases; nucleotides outside the gene matches: 17. Germline V gives CDR1 LGHNT, CDR2 FRNRAP. CDR3 length equals 18 residues. CDR3 sequence (DNA): TGTGCTAGTGGTCCCTGGGCTAGCGGGAGTTCCCTACGGAATGAGCAGTTCTTC. Translating gives CASGPWASGSSLRNEQFF.

This clonotype is hyperexpanded within its sample. J is TRBJ2-1 and V is TRBV9; D is perhaps TRBD2 (5 bases). V was trimmed by 2 bases and J by 0 bases, leaving 15 bases between them. The CDR3 extends over 17 amino acids. Germline CDR1 is SGDLS and CDR2 is YYNGEE. CDR3 loop: CASSVNSVLSSYNEQFF. Written as DNA, the CDR3 is TGTGCCAGCAGCGTTAATAGCGTCCTGAGCTCCTACAATGAGCAGTTCTTC. The variable domain in full, with the rest retrieved from reference TRBV9 and TRBJ2-1, is DSGVTQTPKHLITATGQRVTLRCSPRSGDLSVYWYQQSLDQGLQFLIQYYNGEERAKGNILERFSAQQFPDLHSELNLSSLELGDSALYFCASSVNSVLSSYNEQFFGPGTRLTVL.

This clonotype was observed a handful of times. The chain is built from TRBV6-5 and TRBJ1-2; D is undetermined. Trimming took off 6 bases at V and 2 bases at J, with 10 bases between the two ends. CDR3 length: 13 amino acids. Germline loops: CDR1 MNHEY, CDR2 SVGAGI. The CDR3 is CASRPSRNYGYTF. The CDR3 nucleotides are TGTGCCAGCAGACCCAGTCGGAACTATGGCTACACCTTC.

Turning to this clonotype: It is unclear where the CDR3 begins or ends on the DNA, so no DNA is shown, and the CDR3 is as TCRdb lists it. The genes are TRBV7-2 and TRBJ1-2. The CDR3 length is 18 residues, termini included. CDR1 and CDR2 from the germline V gene are SGHTA and FQGNSA. The CDR3 reads CASSFYICSARDNDRYTF.

This chain links TRBV20-1 with TRBJ2-7; 7 bases align to TRBD1. Looked up from germline, CDR1 is DFQATT and CDR2 is SNEGSKA (reference sequence). The junction had 3 bases not matched to a gene; V was cut back by 5 bases and J by 2 bases. CDR3 length: 12 amino acids. CDR3 in DNA: TGCAGTGCTGGGGACAGTCCCTACGAGCAGTACTTC. Translation gives CSAGDSPYEQYF.

The CDR3 nucleotides read TGTGCCAGCAGACCGGTTGGAGCCGGGGAGGGACTTTTCCGGTCTGGGGCCAACGTCCTGACTTTC. Protein product: CASRPVGAGEGLFRSGANVLTF. The J gene is TRBJ2-6, the V gene TRBV6-5; 7 bases agree with TRBD2. Germline V gene lookup returns CDR1 MNHEY and CDR2 SVGAGI. J lost 1 base, V lost 6 bases, and 24 bases had no gene match. CDR3 size: 22 residues.

This clonotype was seen a handful of times. The chain uses TRBV20-1 and TRBJ2-7, with D uncertain. This CDR3 region has 11 residues. Between the trimmed V and J ends, which lost 2 bases and 6 bases, there was a span of 8 bases. From germline, CDR1 is DFQATT and CDR2 SNEGSKA (reference sequence). CDR3: CSARRGFEQYF. DNA of the CDR3: TGCAGTGCTAGACGCGGTTTCGAGCAGTACTTC.

This chain connects TRBV15 to TRBJ2-2; no firm D call. The CDR3 is 17 amino acids. CDR1 and CDR2 from the germline V gene are LNHNV and YYDKDF (reference sequence). Trimming removed 3 bases at V and 0 bases at J, with 14 bases between. CDR3 coding DNA: TGTGCCACCAGCAGCCCCAAACAGAACGCGAACACCGGGGAGCTGTTTTTT. This translates into CATSSPKQNANTGELFF.

The sample holds many counts of this clonotype. The chain couples TRBV10-1 to TRBJ2-3, with D perhaps TRBD1 (6 bases). Germline values: CDR1 WNHNN, CDR2 SYGVQD (reference sequence). CDR3 size: 15 residues. The ends were cut back, 6 bases at V and 0 bases at J, with 13 bases in the middle. Here the CDR3 reads CASRHGQSSTDTQYF. The CDR3 DNA reads as TGCGCCAGCAGACACGGACAGTCTAGCACAGATACGCAGTATTTT.

The genes are TRBV6-5 and TRBJ1-2; 8 bases match TRBD1. The CDR3 is made up of 14 amino acids. The ends lost 1 base at V and 3 bases at J; junction bases unmatched: 1. The germline gives CDR1 MNHEY, CDR2 SVGAGI. CDR3 protein: CASSYLTGDYGYTF. Here the CDR3 DNA reads TGTGCCAGCAGTTACTTGACAGGGGACTATGGCTACACCTTC.